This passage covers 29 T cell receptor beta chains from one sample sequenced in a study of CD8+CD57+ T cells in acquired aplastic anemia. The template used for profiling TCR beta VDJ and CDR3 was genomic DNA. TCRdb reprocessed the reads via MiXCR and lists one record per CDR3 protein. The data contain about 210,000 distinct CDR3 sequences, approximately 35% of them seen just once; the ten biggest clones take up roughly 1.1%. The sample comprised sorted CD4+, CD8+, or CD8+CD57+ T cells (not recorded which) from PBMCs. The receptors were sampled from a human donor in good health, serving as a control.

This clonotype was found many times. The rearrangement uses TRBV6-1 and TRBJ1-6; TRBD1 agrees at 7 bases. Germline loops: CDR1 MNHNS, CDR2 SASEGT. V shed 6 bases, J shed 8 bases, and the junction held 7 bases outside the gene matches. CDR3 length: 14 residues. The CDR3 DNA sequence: TGTGCCAGCAGGAACGGACAGGAATATTCACCCCTCCACTTT. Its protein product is CASRNGQEYSPLHF.

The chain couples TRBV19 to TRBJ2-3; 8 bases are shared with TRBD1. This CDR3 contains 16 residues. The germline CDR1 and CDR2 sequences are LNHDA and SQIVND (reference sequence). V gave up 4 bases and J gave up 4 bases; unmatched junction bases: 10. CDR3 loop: CASSKAGGLQSDTQYF. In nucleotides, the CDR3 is TGTGCCAGTAGTAAAGCAGGGGGCCTTCAATCAGATACGCAGTATTTT.

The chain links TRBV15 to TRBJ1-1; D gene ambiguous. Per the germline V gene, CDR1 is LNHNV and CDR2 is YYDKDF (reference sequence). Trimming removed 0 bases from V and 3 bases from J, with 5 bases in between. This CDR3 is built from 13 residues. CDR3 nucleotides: TGTGCCACCAGCAGAGACTTGGACACTGAAGCTTTCTTT. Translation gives CATSRDLDTEAFF.

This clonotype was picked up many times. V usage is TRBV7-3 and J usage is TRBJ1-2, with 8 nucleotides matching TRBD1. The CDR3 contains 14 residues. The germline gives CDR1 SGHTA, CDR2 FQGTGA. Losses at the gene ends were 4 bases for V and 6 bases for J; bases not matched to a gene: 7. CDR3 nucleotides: TGTGCCAGCAGCTCGGAGACAGGGGTGGATGGCTACACCTTC. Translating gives CASSSETGVDGYTF.

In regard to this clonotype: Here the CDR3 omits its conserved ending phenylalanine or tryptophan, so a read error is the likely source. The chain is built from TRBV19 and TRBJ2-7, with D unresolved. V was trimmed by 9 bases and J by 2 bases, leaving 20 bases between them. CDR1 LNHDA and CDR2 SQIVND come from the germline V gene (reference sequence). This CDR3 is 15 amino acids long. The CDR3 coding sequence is TGTGCCAGCGGCTTACTGACAAACCCTACCTACGAGCAGTACTCC. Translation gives CASGLLTNPTYEQYS.

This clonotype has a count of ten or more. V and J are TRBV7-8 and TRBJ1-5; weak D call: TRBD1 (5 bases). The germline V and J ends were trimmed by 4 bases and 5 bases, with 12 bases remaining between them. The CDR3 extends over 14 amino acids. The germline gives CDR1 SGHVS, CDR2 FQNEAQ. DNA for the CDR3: TGTGCCAGCAGCTCCCCTGGGGGTCATCAGCCCCAGCATTTT. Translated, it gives CASSSPGGHQPQHF.

The CDR3: CSARDYAAGGQLGEQFF. CDR3 nucleotides: TGCAGTGCTAGAGATTACGCGGCGGGGGGCCAATTGGGTGAGCAGTTCTTC. The chain uses TRBV20-1 and TRBJ2-1; TRBD2 matches at 8 bases. Germline trimming cut 0 bases from V and 9 bases from J; bases unmatched to any gene: 16. There are 17 residues in the CDR3. Germline assignment: CDR1 DFQATT and CDR2 SNEGSKA (reference sequence).

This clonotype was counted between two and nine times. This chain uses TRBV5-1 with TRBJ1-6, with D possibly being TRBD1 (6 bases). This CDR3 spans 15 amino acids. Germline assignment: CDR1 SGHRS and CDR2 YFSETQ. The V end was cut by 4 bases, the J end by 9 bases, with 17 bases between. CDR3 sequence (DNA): TGCGCCAGCAGCACTGATACAGGGTACGGTTCACCCCTCCACTTT. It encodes CASSTDTGYGSPLHF.

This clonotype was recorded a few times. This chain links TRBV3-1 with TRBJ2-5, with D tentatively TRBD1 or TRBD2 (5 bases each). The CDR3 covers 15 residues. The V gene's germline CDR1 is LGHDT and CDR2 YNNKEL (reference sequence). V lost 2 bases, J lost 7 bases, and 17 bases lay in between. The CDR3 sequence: CASSQLFWGIGTQYF. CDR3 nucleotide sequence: TGTGCCAGCAGCCAACTGTTCTGGGGGATCGGGACCCAGTACTTC.

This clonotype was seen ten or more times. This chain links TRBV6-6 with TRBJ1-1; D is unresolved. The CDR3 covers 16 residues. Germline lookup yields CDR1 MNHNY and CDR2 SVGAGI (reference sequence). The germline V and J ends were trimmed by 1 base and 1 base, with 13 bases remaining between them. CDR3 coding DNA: TGTGCCAGCAGTTACTATTCTGGGCGAACGAACACTGAAGCTTTCTTT. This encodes CASSYYSGRTNTEAFF.

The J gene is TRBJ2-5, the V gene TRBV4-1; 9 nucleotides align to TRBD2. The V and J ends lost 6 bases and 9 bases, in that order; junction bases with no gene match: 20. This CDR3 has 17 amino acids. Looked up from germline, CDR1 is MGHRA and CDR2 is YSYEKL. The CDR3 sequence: CASSEAVRGGGLEAQYF. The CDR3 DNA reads TGCGCCAGCAGTGAAGCGGTGCGGGGGGGCGGGTTGGAGGCCCAGTACTTC.

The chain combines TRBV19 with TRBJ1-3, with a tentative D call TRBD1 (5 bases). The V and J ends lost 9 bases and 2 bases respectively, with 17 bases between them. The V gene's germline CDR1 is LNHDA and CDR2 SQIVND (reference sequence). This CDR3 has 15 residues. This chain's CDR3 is CASRRGKGPGNTIYF. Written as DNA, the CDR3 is TGTGCCAGCAGAAGGGGAAAAGGGCCTGGAAACACCATATATTTT. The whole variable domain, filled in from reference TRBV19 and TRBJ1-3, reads DGGITQSPKYLFRKEGQNVTLSCEQNLNHDAMYWYRQDPGQGLRLIYYSQIVNDFQKGDIAEGYSVSREKKESFPLTVTSAQKNPTAFYLCASRRGKGPGNTIYFGEGSWLTVV.

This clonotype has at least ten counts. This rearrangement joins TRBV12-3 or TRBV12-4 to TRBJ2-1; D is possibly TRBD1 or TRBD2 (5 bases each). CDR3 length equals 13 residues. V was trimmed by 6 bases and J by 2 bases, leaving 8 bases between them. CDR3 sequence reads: CASSWDPYNEQFF. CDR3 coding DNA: TGTGCCAGCAGCTGGGACCCCTACAATGAGCAGTTCTTC.

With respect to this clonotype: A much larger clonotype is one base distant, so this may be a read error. The CDR3 sequence is CASSSDARVYEQYF. The CDR3 region has the DNA TGTGCCAGCAGTTCAGATGCGCGTGTCTACGAGCAGTACTTC. The rearrangement uses TRBV6-5 and TRBJ2-7, with D unresolved. This CDR3 spans 14 amino acids. Trimming left V 4 bases short and J 3 bases short, with 13 bases between. Germline CDR1 reads MNHEY; CDR2 reads SVGAGI.

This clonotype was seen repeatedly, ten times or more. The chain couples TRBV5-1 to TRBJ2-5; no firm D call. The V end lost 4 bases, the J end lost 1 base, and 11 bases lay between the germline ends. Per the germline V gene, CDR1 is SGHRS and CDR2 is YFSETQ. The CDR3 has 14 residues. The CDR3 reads CASSKNTGQETQYF. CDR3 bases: TGCGCCAGCAGCAAGAATACGGGCCAAGAGACCCAGTACTTC.

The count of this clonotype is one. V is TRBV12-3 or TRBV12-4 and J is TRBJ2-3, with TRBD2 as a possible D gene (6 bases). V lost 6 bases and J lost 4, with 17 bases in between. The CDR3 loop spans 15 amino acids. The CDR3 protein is CASRVSGASADTQYF. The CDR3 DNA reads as TGTGCCAGCAGGGTTAGCGGAGCTTCCGCAGATACGCAGTATTTT.

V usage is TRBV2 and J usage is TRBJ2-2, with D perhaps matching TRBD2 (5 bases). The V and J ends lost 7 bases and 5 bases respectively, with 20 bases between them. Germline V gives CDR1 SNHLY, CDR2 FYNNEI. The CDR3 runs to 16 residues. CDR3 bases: TGTGCCAGCAACGAGGGTATAAATGTAGCGACCGGGGAGCTGTTTTTT. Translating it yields CASNEGINVATGELFF.

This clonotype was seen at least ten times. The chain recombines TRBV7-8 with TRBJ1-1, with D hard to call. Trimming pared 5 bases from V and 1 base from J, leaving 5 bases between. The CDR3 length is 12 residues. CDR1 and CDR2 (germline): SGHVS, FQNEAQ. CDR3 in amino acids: CASSPWNTEAFF. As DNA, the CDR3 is TGTGCCAGCAGCCCCTGGAACACTGAAGCTTTCTTT.

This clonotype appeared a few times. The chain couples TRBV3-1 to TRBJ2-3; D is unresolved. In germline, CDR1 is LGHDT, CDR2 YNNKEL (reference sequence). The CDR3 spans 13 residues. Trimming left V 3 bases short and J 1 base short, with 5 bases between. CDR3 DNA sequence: TGTGCCAGCAGCCAGAGCGGCACAGATACGCAGTATTTT. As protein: CASSQSGTDTQYF.

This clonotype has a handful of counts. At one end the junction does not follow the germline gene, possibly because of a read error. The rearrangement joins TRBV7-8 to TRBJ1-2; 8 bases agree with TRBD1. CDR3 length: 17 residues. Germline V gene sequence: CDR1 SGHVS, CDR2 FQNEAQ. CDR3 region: CASSLSTTGAALSGYAF. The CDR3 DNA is TGTGCCAGCAGCTTATCTACGACAGGGGCCGCTCTTAGTGGCTACGCCTTC.

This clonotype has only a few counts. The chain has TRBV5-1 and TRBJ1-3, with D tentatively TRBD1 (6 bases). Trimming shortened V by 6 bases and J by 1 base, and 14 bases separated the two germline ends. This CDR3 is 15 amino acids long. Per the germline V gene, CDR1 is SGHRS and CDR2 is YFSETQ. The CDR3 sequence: CASKTVTGSGNTIYF. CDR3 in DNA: TGCGCCAGCAAAACCGTGACAGGATCTGGAAACACCATATATTTT. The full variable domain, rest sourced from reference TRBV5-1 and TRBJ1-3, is KAGVTQTPRYLIKTRGQQVTLSCSPISGHRSVSWYQQTPGQGLQFLFEYFSETQRNKGNFPGRFSGRQFSNSRSEMNVSTLELGDSALYLCASKTVTGSGNTIYFGEGSWLTVV.

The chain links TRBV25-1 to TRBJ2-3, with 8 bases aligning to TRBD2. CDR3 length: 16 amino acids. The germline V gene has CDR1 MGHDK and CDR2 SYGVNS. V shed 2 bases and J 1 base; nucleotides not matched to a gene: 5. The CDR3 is CASSERSGGRTDTQYF. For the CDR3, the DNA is TGTGCCAGCAGTGAACGGAGCGGGGGCCGCACAGATACGCAGTATTTT.

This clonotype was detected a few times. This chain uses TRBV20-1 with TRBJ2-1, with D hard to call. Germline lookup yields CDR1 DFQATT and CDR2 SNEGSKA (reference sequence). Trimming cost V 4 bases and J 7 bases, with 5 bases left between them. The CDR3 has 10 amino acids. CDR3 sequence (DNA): TGCAGTGCTATCCAGAATGAGCAGTTCTTC. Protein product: CSAIQNEQFF.

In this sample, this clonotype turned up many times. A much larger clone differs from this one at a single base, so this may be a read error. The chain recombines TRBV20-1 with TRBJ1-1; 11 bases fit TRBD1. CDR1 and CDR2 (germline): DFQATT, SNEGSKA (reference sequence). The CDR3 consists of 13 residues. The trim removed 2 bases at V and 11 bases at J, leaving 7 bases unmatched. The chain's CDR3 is CSARITRTGGAFF. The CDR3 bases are TGCAGTGCTAGAATTACCAGGACAGGGGGCGCTTTCTTT.

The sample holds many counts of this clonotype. The CDR3 loop is CASSPGAGTGRSPLHF. CDR3 bases: TGCGCCAGCAGCCCGGGGGCAGGGACAGGGCGATCACCCCTCCACTTT. The chain employs TRBV5-1 and TRBJ1-6; 9 nucleotides match TRBD1. Germline assignment: CDR1 SGHRS and CDR2 YFSETQ. This CDR3 contains 16 residues. V dropped 4 bases and J dropped 10; count of bases not matched to a gene: 12.

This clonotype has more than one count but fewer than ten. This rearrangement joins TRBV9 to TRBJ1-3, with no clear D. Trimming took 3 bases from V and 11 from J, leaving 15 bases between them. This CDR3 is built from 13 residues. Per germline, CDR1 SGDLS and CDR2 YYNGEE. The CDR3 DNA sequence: TGTGCCAGCAGCGGAGACTGGAAAGATGCCATATATTTT. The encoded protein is CASSGDWKDAIYF.

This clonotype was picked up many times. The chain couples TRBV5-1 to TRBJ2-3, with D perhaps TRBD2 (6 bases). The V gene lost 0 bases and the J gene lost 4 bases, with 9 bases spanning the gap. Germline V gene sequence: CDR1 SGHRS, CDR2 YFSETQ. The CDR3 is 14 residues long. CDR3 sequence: CASSLEGGADTQYF. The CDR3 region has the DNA TGCGCCAGCAGCTTGGAGGGCGGGGCAGATACGCAGTATTTT.

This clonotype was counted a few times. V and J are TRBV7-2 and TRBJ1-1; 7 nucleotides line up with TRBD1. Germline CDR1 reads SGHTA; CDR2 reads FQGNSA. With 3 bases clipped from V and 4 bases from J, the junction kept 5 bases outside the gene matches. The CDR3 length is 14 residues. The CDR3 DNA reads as TGTGCCAGCAGCTTCGGACAGGTGAGCACTGAAGCTTTCTTT. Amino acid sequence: CASSFGQVSTEAFF.

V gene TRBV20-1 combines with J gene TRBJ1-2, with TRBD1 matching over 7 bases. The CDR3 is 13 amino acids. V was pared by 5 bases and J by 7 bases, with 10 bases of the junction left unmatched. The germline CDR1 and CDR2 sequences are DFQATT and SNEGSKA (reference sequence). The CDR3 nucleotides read TGCAGTGCTCCGGGACAGATCCCCTTTGGCTACACCTTC. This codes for CSAPGQIPFGYTF.